This T cell receptor (beta chain) stems from a study of Ad26.COV2.S vaccination and SARS-CoV-2 variants. Clones were read by immunoSEQ multiplex PCR, and TCRdb kept only the in-frame ones, dropping some. The data show approximately 90,000 clones, 82% seen once. Germline V CDR1 and CDR2: SGHRS, YFSETQ. Trimming cost V 0 bases and J 0 bases, with 8 bases left between them. The CDR3 is 15 residues long. Study observations and caveats: For non-spike TCRs, breadth in vaccine recipients resembled that in placebo recipients. Higher spike-specific TCR breadth was found in vaccine recipients than in placebo recipients. Responses of T cells in total may have been underestimated by the TCR breadth and depth analyses.

Concerning this clone: Its matching antigen is unknown.

Sequenced here: peripheral blood, sampled after recovery from COVID-19. The chain has TRBV5-1 and TRBJ2-3, with D possibly TRBD2 on 6 matching bases. The clonotype was recovered from a human donor who had recovered from COVID-19. This CDR3 reads CASSLEGTSTDTQYF. The CDR3 DNA sequence: TGCGCCAGCAGCTTGGAAGGGACTAGCACAGATACGCAGTATTTT.